This TCR beta chain was sequenced for a study of blood T cell repertoires in COVID-19. Germline loops: CDR1 SEHNR, CDR2 FQNEAQ (reference sequence). V gave up 8 bases and J gave up 7 bases, with 11 bases separating them. The CDR3 covers 11 residues. Profiled with immunoSEQ multiplex PCR; TCRdb holds only in-frame clones, not every one. The repertoire holds some 200,000 clones, with approximately 90% as singletons. This clone appeared a single time. This clonotype originated in a woman in her 40s with acute COVID-19. The sample was PBMCs or T cells enriched from blood (not recorded which). The chain has TRBV7-9 and TRBJ1-1, with D hard to call. The CDR3 reads CASVYTREAFF. CDR3 nucleotide sequence: TGTGCCAGCGTCTATACGCGTGAAGCTTTCTTT.